This passage covers 25 T cell receptor beta chains from one sample sequenced in a study of blood T cell repertoires in COVID-19. Measured with immunoSEQ multiplex PCR; TCRdb has only the in-frame clones, and not every one. The sample consists of approximately 130,000 clones, 85% to 90% of them appearing once. Sample: peripheral blood. The receptors here all came from a man in his 70s with active or convalescent COVID-19.

This sequence joins TRBV7-8 and TRBJ1-2; TRBD1 is a possible D gene (6 bases). Germline V CDR1 and CDR2: SGHVS, FQNEAQ. CDR3 length equals 15 residues. V lost 5 bases, J lost 3 bases, and 16 bases lay in between. CDR3: CASSPSGGAHYGYTF. The CDR3 nucleotides are TGTGCCAGCAGCCCTAGCGGGGGGGCTCACTATGGCTACACCTTC.

The chain links TRBV18 to TRBJ2-5; D remains unclear. Germline V gives CDR1 KGHSH, CDR2 LQKENI. V gave up 5 bases and J gave up 2 bases, with 3 bases separating them. The CDR3 loop spans 11 amino acids. The CDR3 nucleotides are TGTGCCAGCTCAGTACAAGAGACCCAGTACTTC. This gives the protein CASSVQETQYF.

The chain combines TRBV7-8 with TRBJ2-1, with 10 nucleotides matching TRBD1. The CDR3 spans 16 residues. Germline-derived CDR1 and CDR2 are SGHVS and FQNEAQ. The V gene end was trimmed by 4 bases and the J gene end by 10 bases; junction bases not matched to a gene: 13. CDR3 in amino acids: CASSSSDRGSDWEQFF. CDR3 in DNA: TGTGCCAGCAGCTCGTCGGACAGGGGGTCCGATTGGGAGCAGTTCTTC.

The chain has TRBV19 and TRBJ1-2; a possible D gene is TRBD1 (5 bases). CDR3 size: 16 residues. Trimming took off 5 bases at V and 4 bases at J, with 20 bases between the two ends. Germline V CDR1 and CDR2: LNHDA, SQIVND (reference sequence). CDR3 region: CASSGREVVSAYGYTF. In DNA form, the CDR3 reads TGTGCCAGTAGTGGCAGGGAGGTTGTCAGTGCCTATGGCTACACCTTC.

The chain links TRBV6-5 to TRBJ1-2, with D unclear. V lost 5 bases, J lost 3 bases, and 16 bases lay in between. The CDR3 consists of 15 residues. Germline loops: CDR1 MNHEY, CDR2 SVGAGI. The CDR3 here is CASSTEQGGYYGYTF. The CDR3 DNA follows: TGTGCCAGCAGTACCGAACAAGGAGGGTACTATGGCTACACCTTC.

The chain recombines TRBV4-1 with TRBJ2-2, with TRBD2 identical over 8 bases. This CDR3 spans 18 amino acids. Germline assignment: CDR1 MGHRA and CDR2 YSYEKL. J lost 7 bases, V lost 0 bases, and 13 bases had no gene match. The CDR3 coding sequence is TGCGCCAGCAGCCAAGAGGTGCAAGCGGGAGTGACAGGCGGGGAGCTGTTTTTT. Amino acids: CASSQEVQAGVTGGELFF.

The genes are TRBV24-1 and TRBJ2-1; 9 nucleotides agree with TRBD1. The CDR3 contains 14 residues. Trimming at V came to 7 bases and at J to 12 bases, leaving 12 bases not matched to a gene. Germline V gene lookup returns CDR1 KGHDR and CDR2 SFDVKD. The DNA of the CDR3 is TGTGCCACCAGGAAGGACAGGGGCGGTCATAGGCAGTTCTTC. Translation: CATRKDRGGHRQFF.

This rearrangement joins TRBV25-1 to TRBJ1-4, with no clear D. Germline-derived CDR1 and CDR2 are MGHDK and SYGVNS. V was cut by 5 bases and J by 6 bases, with 19 bases left in between. The CDR3 spans 16 residues. The CDR3 sequence is CASSPSLTRRDEKLFF. CDR3 in DNA: TGTGCCAGCAGTCCTTCCTTGACCCGGAGGGATGAAAAACTGTTTTTT.

The chain uses TRBV19 and TRBJ2-7, with D possibly matching TRBD1 (6 bases). Deletions cut 3 bases from V and 1 base from J, with 13 bases between. The CDR3 is made up of 15 amino acids. Germline CDR1 is LNHDA and CDR2 is SQIVND (reference sequence). The DNA for the CDR3 is TGTGCCAGTAGTATTTCCGCAGGGGAATCCTACGAGCAGTACTTC. Protein: CASSISAGESYEQYF.

The chain uses TRBV19 and TRBJ2-2; maybe TRBD2 (5 bases). The V gene lost 4 bases and the J gene lost 0 bases, with 9 bases spanning the gap. CDR3 length: 15 amino acids. CDR1 and CDR2 (germline): LNHDA, SQIVND (reference sequence). As DNA, the CDR3 is TGTGCCAGTAGTAGCCTAGCTCCGAACACCGGGGAGCTGTTTTTT. Translation: CASSSLAPNTGELFF.

The V call is TRBV5-1, the J call TRBJ2-1; 9 bases align to TRBD1. The length of the CDR3 is 18 residues. The V segment lost 1 base and the J segment 4 bases; nucleotides outside the gene matches: 12. Germline CDR1 SGHRS, CDR2 YFSETQ. CDR3 sequence reads: CASSLLGGGQGTYNEQFF. Written as DNA, the CDR3 is TGCGCCAGCAGCTTGTTAGGCGGGGGACAGGGAACGTACAATGAGCAGTTCTTC.

This clone was seen once. V gene TRBV29-1 combines with J gene TRBJ1-1; D gene unclear. The CDR3 contains 10 residues. The V and J ends lost 6 bases and 3 bases respectively, with 5 bases between them. Germline CDR1 reads SQVTM; CDR2 reads ANQGSEA. The CDR3 spells CSVRDTEAFF. DNA for the CDR3: TGCAGCGTGCGGGACACTGAAGCTTTCTTT.

The chain recombines TRBV28 with TRBJ1-4, with D hard to call. The CDR3 contains 11 residues. Trimming cost V 5 bases and J 8 bases, with 6 bases left between them. The germline V gene encodes CDR1 MDHEN and CDR2 SYDVKM. The CDR3 bases are TGTGCCAGCAGTGAGAGGGAAAAACTGTTTTTT. Translating gives CASSEREKLFF.

The chain joins TRBV7-9 to TRBJ2-5, with TRBD1 as a possible D gene (5 bases). V lost 2 bases and J lost 5, with 12 bases in between. The CDR3 has 14 residues. The germline CDR1 and CDR2 sequences are SEHNR and FQNEAQ (reference sequence). For the CDR3, the DNA is TGTGCCAGCAGCTTACAGGGAAGAGAGGAGACCCAGTACTTC. It codes for CASSLQGREETQYF.

The chain recombines TRBV28 with TRBJ2-5, with TRBD2 as a possible D gene (5 bases). Germline assignment: CDR1 MDHEN and CDR2 SYDVKM. The CDR3 totals 13 residues. V was shortened by 5 bases and J by 4 bases, with 11 bases between the two germline ends. The CDR3 is CASSVPRGETQYF. The CDR3 region has the DNA TGTGCCAGCAGTGTACCCCGGGGAGAGACCCAGTACTTC. The full variable domain, completed using reference TRBV28 and TRBJ2-5, is DVKVTQSSRYLVKRTGEKVFLECVQDMDHENMFWYRQDPGLGLRLIYFSYDVKMKEKGDIPEGYSVSREKKERFSLILESASTNQTSMYLCASSVPRGETQYFGPGTRLLVL.

The chain uses TRBV5-1 and TRBJ1-1; 7 nucleotides align to TRBD1. Germline V gives CDR1 SGHRS, CDR2 YFSETQ. The CDR3 has 12 amino acids. The V gene end was trimmed by 4 bases and the J gene end by 5 bases; junction bases not matched to a gene: 2. CDR3 amino acids: CASSLDRTEAFF. CDR3 in DNA: TGCGCCAGCAGCCTGGACAGGACTGAAGCTTTCTTT.

The chain is built from TRBV25-1 and TRBJ2-2, with 8 nucleotides matching TRBD2. V trimming: 7 bases; J trimming: 5 bases; junction bases outside the gene matches: 12. The CDR3 covers 16 residues. The germline CDR1 and CDR2 sequences are MGHDK and SYGVNS. The CDR3 coding sequence is TGTGCCAGCATTCCCATGGGAGCGGGAGAGACCGGGGAGCTGTTTTTT. Translating it yields CASIPMGAGETGELFF.

The V call is TRBV6-5, the J call TRBJ1-2, with 7 bases that match TRBD1. V lost 5 bases, J lost 1 base, and 1 base stayed unmatched. This CDR3 spans 13 amino acids. Germline V gene lookup returns CDR1 MNHEY and CDR2 SVGAGI. CDR3 coding DNA: TGTGCCAGCAGTAGGGACAGTAACTATGGCTACACCTTC. It translates to CASSRDSNYGYTF.

CDR3 sequence reads: CASGLVLGGAYNEQFF. DNA of the CDR3: TGTGCTAGTGGTTTGGTACTGGGGGGTGCCTACAATGAGCAGTTCTTC. The chain combines TRBV12-5 with TRBJ2-1; a possible D gene is TRBD2 (6 bases). Looked up from germline, CDR1 is LGHNT and CDR2 is FRNRAP. CDR3 size: 16 residues. The V end lost 0 bases, the J end lost 2 bases, and 11 bases lay between the germline ends.

The V and J genes are TRBV19 and TRBJ1-2, with a possible D match to TRBD1 (6 bases). Germline values: CDR1 LNHDA, CDR2 SQIVND (reference sequence). CDR3 size: 14 residues. V lost 5 bases and J lost 3, with 13 bases in between. The CDR3 bases are TGTGCCAGTAGTTTTAACAGGGTAGACTATGGCTACACCTTC. The encoded protein is CASSFNRVDYGYTF.

The chain links TRBV7-9 to TRBJ1-1, with no clear D. Germline V lookup: CDR1 SEHNR, CDR2 FQNEAQ (reference sequence). The CDR3 covers 13 residues. The V end was cut by 5 bases, the J end by 6 bases, with 13 bases between. The CDR3 spells CASSQIVGAEAFF. In DNA form, the CDR3 reads TGTGCCAGCAGCCAAATCGTGGGAGCTGAAGCTTTCTTT.

The chain recombines TRBV30 with TRBJ1-2, with 10 bases matching TRBD1. The J segment lost 8 bases and the V segment lost 5 bases, leaving 8 bases of the junction unmatched. The CDR3 covers 13 residues. CDR1 is GTSNPN and CDR2 is SVGIG in the germline V gene (reference sequence). CDR3 residues: CAWGDRGARGYTF. DNA for the CDR3: TGTGCCTGGGGGGACAGGGGCGCGAGGGGCTACACCTTC.

This rearrangement joins TRBV3-1 (or the pseudogene TRBV3-2) to TRBJ2-7; 8 nucleotides align to TRBD1. CDR1 and CDR2 from the germline V gene are LGHDT and YNNKEL (reference sequence). The CDR3 length is 14 residues. V was pared by 1 base and J by 5 bases, with 4 bases of the junction left unmatched. CDR3 amino acids: CASSQAGGANEQYF. In nucleotides, the CDR3 is TGTGCCAGCAGCCAAGCAGGGGGCGCGAACGAGCAGTACTTC.

V usage is TRBV20-1 and J usage is TRBJ1-2, with TRBD1 matching over 9 bases. CDR1 and CDR2 (germline): DFQATT, SNEGSKA (reference sequence). The CDR3 loop spans 11 amino acids. The ends lost 6 bases at V and 7 bases at J; junction bases unmatched: 3. The chain's CDR3 is CSARDRAGYTF. The CDR3 region has the DNA TGCAGTGCCAGGGACAGGGCTGGCTACACCTTC.

The chain links TRBV19 to TRBJ2-1; 9 nucleotides match TRBD2. CDR1 is LNHDA, CDR2 SQIVND, per germline (reference sequence). CDR3 length: 16 amino acids. Trimming took 5 bases from V and 8 from J; bases not matched to a gene: 13. CDR3 sequence (DNA): TGTGCCAGTAGTGGGATAGCGGGAGTTGCTGTGGATGAGCAGTTCTTC. Protein sequence: CASSGIAGVAVDEQFF.